This entry concerns a single TCR beta chain. Its matching antigen is unknown. This sample was taken from a study of tumor-infiltrating lymphocytes in localized non-small cell lung cancer. Whole-study results and caveats: Immunotypes IM1 and IM2 had similar TCR-derived T-cell fractions.

The CDR3 sequence is 13 residues long. Trimming shortened V by 7 bases and J by 10 bases, and 17 bases separated the two germline ends. Germline V lookup: CDR1 MDHEN, CDR2 SYDVKM. Libraries were prepared by immunoSEQ multiplex PCR; TCRdb keeps only in-frame clonotypes and omits some of them. The data show about 24,000 clones, approximately 64% seen once. V is TRBV28 and J is TRBJ1-5; a weak D match, TRBD1 (5 bases). Sequencing was performed on lung tumor tissue. This TCR was sampled from a human donor with non-small cell lung cancer. The CDR3 nucleotides are TGTGCCAGCACCTCCGTTGACAGACTACCCCAGCATTTT. This translates into CASTSVDRLPQHF.